The rows below give T cell receptor beta chains drawn from one sample of a study of cytomegalovirus exposure and HLA in healthy donors. Repertoires were generated with immunoSEQ multiplex PCR, while TCRdb's copy carries only in-frame clones and drops some. The sample lists 110,000 to 150,000 clones; approximately 84% were seen once. The material sequenced was PBMCs. The receptor source for this set is a woman aged 25-40 years in good health and CMV-seronegative. CDR3s include the opening cysteine and the closing phenylalanine or tryptophan.

V	J	CDR3
TRBV27	TRBJ1-4	CASSSSWGRGQEKLFF
TRBV30	TRBJ1-5	CAWSAAGYNQPQHF
TRBV5-1	TRBJ2-7	CASKAGLAGAYEQYF
TRBV7-9	TRBJ1-3	CASSLWGRGISGNTIYF
TRBV5-1	TRBJ2-3	CASSSEMTGSDTQYF
TRBV11-2	TRBJ1-1	CASSLVRTGEAFF
TRBV7-9	TRBJ1-1	CASSVTGANTEAFF
TRBV4-1	TRBJ1-2	CASSQNGRPTLYGYTF
TRBV5-1	TRBJ2-4	CASRPGSLAKNIQYF
TRBV6-5	TRBJ2-7	CASSYSPGQGPNEQYF
TRBV28	TRBJ2-7	CASTNAGVHEQYF
TRBV5-1	TRBJ1-1	CASSDQGNTEAFF
TRBV7-6	TRBJ2-1	CASSPNTGGAYNEQFF
TRBV5-1	TRBJ2-7	CASSFTGAAYEQYF
TRBV19	TRBJ1-5	CASSILDVGDQPQHF
TRBV7-8	TRBJ1-6	CASSQGQGADDSPLHF
TRBV19	TRBJ1-1	CASRTGLTEAFF
TRBV11-2	TRBJ2-3	CASSVRRLAVLDTQYF